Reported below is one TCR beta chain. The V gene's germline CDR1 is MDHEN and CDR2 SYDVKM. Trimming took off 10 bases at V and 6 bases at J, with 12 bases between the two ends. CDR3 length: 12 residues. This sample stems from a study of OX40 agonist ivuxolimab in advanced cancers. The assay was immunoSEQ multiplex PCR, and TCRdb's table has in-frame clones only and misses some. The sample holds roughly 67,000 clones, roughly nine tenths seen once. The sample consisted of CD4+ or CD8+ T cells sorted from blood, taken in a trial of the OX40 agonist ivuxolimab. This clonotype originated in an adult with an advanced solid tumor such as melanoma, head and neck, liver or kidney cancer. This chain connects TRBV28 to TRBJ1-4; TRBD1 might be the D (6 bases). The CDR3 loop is CATRQEDEKLFF. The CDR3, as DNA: TGTGCCACTCGACAGGAGGATGAAAAACTGTTTTTT.